The clone carrying this T cell receptor beta chain was detected only once. This entry belongs to a study of cytomegalovirus exposure and HLA in healthy donors. The protocol was immunoSEQ multiplex PCR, while the TCRdb copy is restricted to in-frame clones and leaves out a portion. Found here are over 150,000 clones, roughly 82% of them singletons; the top ten hold about an eighth. Per germline, CDR1 MNHEY and CDR2 SVGAGI. V trimming: 10 bases; J trimming: 6 bases; junction bases outside the gene matches: 7. The CDR3 contains 13 residues. V usage is TRBV6-5 and J usage is TRBJ1-5; 9 bases agree with TRBD1. The sequencing input was PBMCs. The receptor was derived from a woman in her 30s in good health and CMV-seropositive. CDR3 residues: CATNPGQGQPQHF. The DNA for the CDR3 is TGTGCCACTAACCCGGGACAGGGTCAGCCCCAGCATTTT.